The 26 T cell receptor beta chains below were found in one sample sequenced in a study of blood T cell repertoires in COVID-19. Data came from immunoSEQ multiplex PCR; TCRdb stores just in-frame clones and leaves some out. Of roughly 190,000 clones in the sample, roughly 80% are singletons; the top ten hold 9.5% to 15%. Input material: peripheral blood. These receptors were taken from a woman aged 45-65 years with acute or convalescent COVID-19.

V and J are TRBV12-3 or TRBV12-4 and TRBJ2-7; 7 positions match TRBD1. Trimming cost V 6 bases and J 1 base; bases outside gene matches: 3. The CDR3 has 13 amino acids. The CDR3 nucleotides read TGTGCCAGCAGCCGGACAGGTTCCTACGAGCAGTACTTC. Amino acids: CASSRTGSYEQYF.

This clone appeared a few times. The genes are TRBV19 and TRBJ1-4, with 8 positions matching TRBD1. The CDR3 has 14 residues. The germline V gene encodes CDR1 LNHDA and CDR2 SQIVND (reference sequence). Trimming removed 5 bases from V and 5 bases from J; junction bases left unmatched: 4. The CDR3 DNA reads as TGTGCCAGTAGTCAGGGGGCGCTAAATGAAAAACTGTTTTTT. Translating it yields CASSQGALNEKLFF. The full variable domain, with the rest looked up from reference TRBV19 and TRBJ1-4, is DGGITQSPKYLFRKEGQNVTLSCEQNLNHDAMYWYRQDPGQGLRLIYYSQIVNDFQKGDIAEGYSVSREKKESFPLTVTSAQKNPTAFYLCASSQGALNEKLFFGSGTQLSVL.

In this sample, this clone turned up a few times. The rearrangement joins TRBV6-5 to TRBJ2-7, with 11 bases matching TRBD2. After removal of 6 bases from V and 7 bases from J, the junction contained 11 bases not matched to a gene. The length of the CDR3 is 15 residues. Looked up from germline, CDR1 is MNHEY and CDR2 is SVGAGI. CDR3 region: CASRKLAGGREEQYF. The CDR3 region has the DNA TGTGCCAGCAGGAAGCTAGCGGGGGGCCGGGAAGAGCAGTACTTC.

The rearrangement links TRBV5-1 to TRBJ2-1; 7 bases fit TRBD2. The germline V gene encodes CDR1 SGHRS and CDR2 YFSETQ. Trimming took 1 base from V and 7 from J; bases not matched to a gene: 8. The CDR3 has 15 amino acids. CDR3 coding DNA: TGCGCCAGCAGCTTGATTGCGGGAGCCCCGAATGAGCAGTTCTTC. Its translation: CASSLIAGAPNEQFF. Using reference TRBV5-1 and TRBJ2-1 for the parts outside the CDR3, the full variable domain is KAGVTQTPRYLIKTRGQQVTLSCSPISGHRSVSWYQQTPGQGLQFLFEYFSETQRNKGNFPGRFSGRQFSNSRSEMNVSTLELGDSALYLCASSLIAGAPNEQFFGPGTRLTVL.

V is TRBV28 and J is TRBJ1-6; 12 nucleotides align to TRBD1. The trim removed 6 bases at V and 7 bases at J, leaving 1 base unmatched. Germline CDR1 and CDR2: MDHEN and SYDVKM. The CDR3 spans 14 residues. The CDR3 nucleotides are TGTGCCAGCAGGGGGACAGGGGGCAATTCACCCCTCCACTTT. Translating gives CASRGTGGNSPLHF.

The CDR3 DNA reads TGTGCCAGCAGTGATAGGGGGCCGGGGCAGCCCCAGCATTTT. Amino acid sequence: CASSDRGPGQPQHF. The chain joins TRBV6-4 to TRBJ1-5, with 7 bases matching TRBD1. The CDR3 is 14 amino acids. J was trimmed by 7 bases and V by 3 bases; bases with no gene match: 6. The germline gives CDR1 MRHNA, CDR2 SNTAGT.

The rearrangement joins TRBV24-1 to TRBJ2-4; 7 bases are a match to TRBD1. Germline V gene data show CDR1 as KGHDR and CDR2 as SFDVKD. V trimming: 7 bases; J trimming: 6 bases; junction bases outside the gene matches: 5. The CDR3 sequence is 13 residues long. This CDR3 reads CATSLGQRNIQYF. The CDR3 DNA reads as TGTGCCACCAGCCTGGGACAGAGAAACATTCAGTACTTC.

This clone showed up just a few times. The chain has TRBV25-1 and TRBJ1-6; TRBD1 might be the D (5 bases). The CDR3 runs to 16 residues. The V gene lost 3 bases and the J gene lost 8 bases, with 17 bases spanning the gap. Germline lookup yields CDR1 MGHDK and CDR2 SYGVNS. The DNA for the CDR3 is TGTGCCAGCAGTGACATCAACCGGGGGATGGATTCACCCCTCCACTTT. Encoded protein: CASSDINRGMDSPLHF.

The rearrangement uses TRBV21-1 and TRBJ1-4. TRBV21-1 is a documented pseudogene. This CDR3 contains 17 residues. The CDR3 loop reads CASTPAASPSPNEKLFF. The CDR3 DNA follows: TGTGCCAGCACCCCAGCGGCCTCACCTTCACCTAATGAAAAACTGTTTTTT.

The chain employs TRBV27 and TRBJ1-5; 7 nucleotides line up with TRBD1. This CDR3 spans 17 amino acids. Looked up from germline, CDR1 is MNHEY and CDR2 is SMNVEV (reference sequence). V gave up 2 bases and J gave up 6 bases; unmatched junction bases: 13. CDR3 nucleotide sequence: TGTGCCAGCAGTTTAGGGCCAGGGGGAGGAAGGAGTCAGCCCCAGCATTTT. Its translation is CASSLGPGGGRSQPQHF.

This clone turned up a few times. The rearrangement joins TRBV6-5 to TRBJ1-2; weak D call: TRBD1 (6 bases). The germline V gene encodes CDR1 MNHEY and CDR2 SVGAGI. The CDR3 loop spans 13 amino acids. V was shortened by 4 bases and J by 7 bases, with 13 bases between the two germline ends. The CDR3 protein is CASSLSTGGGYTF. As DNA, the CDR3 is TGTGCCAGCAGTTTGTCGACAGGAGGTGGCTACACCTTC.

On this clone: At one boundary the junction diverges from the germline segment, which might be a read error. V usage is TRBV9 and J usage is TRBJ2-1, with 7 bases fitting TRBD1. CDR3 length: 11 residues. Germline loops: CDR1 SGDLS, CDR2 YYNGEE. The CDR3 coding sequence is TGTGCCAGCAGCGTAGCGACAGGGAGAATCTTC. Its translation is CASSVATGRIF.

The chain is built from TRBV18 and TRBJ2-2; D possibly corresponds to TRBD1 (6 bases). From germline, CDR1 is KGHSH and CDR2 LQKENI. The CDR3 is 15 amino acids. V was clipped by 3 bases and J by 5 bases, with 13 bases between them. The CDR3 DNA sequence: TGTGCCAGCTCACCGGGACAAATGGGGACCGGGGAGCTGTTTTTT. This encodes CASSPGQMGTGELFF.

This sequence joins TRBV7-2 and TRBJ1-6; D gene uncertain. Germline lookup yields CDR1 SGHTA and CDR2 FQGNSA. CDR3 size: 16 residues. Deletions cut 1 base from V and 9 bases from J, with 16 bases between. The CDR3 nucleotides read TGTGCCAGCAGCTTAGTTCCGGGCCCGGGAGGTTCACCCCTCCACTTT. Its translation: CASSLVPGPGGSPLHF.

This chain joins TRBV11-2 and TRBJ2-1; 14 nucleotides match TRBD2. V dropped 3 bases and J dropped 8; count of bases not matched to a gene: 3. CDR3 size: 15 residues. The V gene's germline CDR1 is SGHAT and CDR2 FQNNGV. CDR3 nucleotide sequence: TGTGCCAGCAGCTTCTCGGGACTAGCGGGAGATGAGCAGTTCTTC. It specifies CASSFSGLAGDEQFF.

V gene TRBV7-9 combines with J gene TRBJ2-1; 12 bases line up with TRBD2. Germline CDR1 reads SEHNR; CDR2 reads FQNEAQ (reference sequence). The V segment lost 4 bases and the J segment 8 bases; nucleotides outside the gene matches: 3. This CDR3 region has 14 residues. The CDR3: CASSSTSGSYEQFF. Here the CDR3 DNA reads TGTGCCAGCAGCTCGACTAGCGGGAGCTATGAGCAGTTCTTC.

The J gene is TRBJ1-4, the V gene TRBV30, with D perhaps TRBD1 (6 bases). Looked up from germline, CDR1 is GTSNPN and CDR2 is SVGIG (reference sequence). V was shortened by 0 bases and J by 7 bases, with 12 bases between the two germline ends. The CDR3 is 14 residues long. The CDR3, as DNA: TGTGCCTGGAGTGTTGCAGGGGTCGGTGAAAAACTGTTTTTT. This encodes CAWSVAGVGEKLFF. Drawing the rest from reference TRBV30 and TRBJ1-4, the complete variable domain is SQTIHQWPATLVQPVGSPLSLECTVEGTSNPNLYWYRQAAGRGLQLLFYSVGIGQISSEVPQNLSASRPQDRQFILSSKKLLLSDSGFYLCAWSVAGVGEKLFFGSGTQLSVL.

This clone was seen a single time. The chain uses TRBV20-1 and TRBJ2-2, with a possible D match to TRBD1 (5 bases). Trimming removed 3 bases at V and 4 bases at J, with 12 bases between. The CDR3 contains 14 residues. The germline V gene encodes CDR1 DFQATT and CDR2 SNEGSKA (reference sequence). The CDR3 loop reads CSASRAGFTGELFF. The CDR3 DNA is TGCAGTGCTAGTAGAGCAGGGTTCACCGGGGAGCTGTTTTTT.

The gene calls are TRBV24-1 and TRBJ2-1; 11 bases line up with TRBD2. Germline CDR1 is KGHDR and CDR2 is SFDVKD. V was clipped by 5 bases and J by 7 bases; unmatched bases: 9. This CDR3 is built from 16 residues. For the CDR3, the DNA is TGTGCCACCAGTGTCACCCTAGCGGGGGGCGGAAATGAGCAGTTCTTC. This gives the protein CATSVTLAGGGNEQFF.

The rearrangement joins TRBV29-1 to TRBJ1-1, with unresolved D. The V end lost 0 bases, the J end lost 0 bases, and 11 bases lay between the germline ends. The CDR3 has 15 residues. Germline V gives CDR1 SQVTM, CDR2 ANQGSEA. The CDR3 sequence is CSVEDYRLMNTEAFF. Here the CDR3 DNA reads TGCAGCGTTGAAGATTACAGACTAATGAACACTGAAGCTTTCTTT.

The chain joins TRBV14 to TRBJ1-6; 9 nucleotides line up with TRBD1. Germline trimming cut 5 bases from V and 6 bases from J; bases unmatched to any gene: 5. This CDR3 region has 15 residues. The germline V gene has CDR1 SGHDN and CDR2 FVKESK. CDR3 amino acids: CASSRQGEGNSPLHF. CDR3 DNA: TGTGCCAGCAGCAGACAGGGGGAAGGTAATTCACCCCTCCACTTT. Complete variable domain (other parts from reference TRBV14 and TRBJ1-6): EAGVTQFPSHSVIEKGQTVTLRCDPISGHDNLYWYRRVMGKEIKFLLHFVKESKQDESGMPNNRFLAERTGGTYSTLKVQPAELEDSGVYFCASSRQGEGNSPLHFGNGTRLTVT.

DNA for the CDR3: TGTGCCAGCAGCTCCAGCGGGTTCACAGATACGCAGTATTTT. Translation: CASSSSGFTDTQYF. The V and J genes are TRBV7-2 and TRBJ2-3, with a tentative D call TRBD2 (6 bases). The germline V and J ends were trimmed by 4 bases and 2 bases, with 10 bases remaining between them. CDR1 SGHTA and CDR2 FQGNSA come from the germline V gene. CDR3 size: 14 residues.

J is TRBJ2-7 and V is TRBV19, with TRBD1 identical over 8 bases. J lost 3 bases, V lost 6 bases, and 4 bases had no gene match. This CDR3 is 13 amino acids long. CDR1 and CDR2 from the germline V gene are LNHDA and SQIVND (reference sequence). CDR3 protein: CASRRTGNYEQYF. CDR3 nucleotides: TGTGCCAGTAGAAGGACAGGGAACTACGAGCAGTACTTC.

The rearrangement joins TRBV2 to TRBJ2-2, with D possibly being TRBD2 (7 bases). V was clipped by 2 bases and J by 4 bases, with 20 bases between them. The CDR3 is 18 amino acids. Germline CDR1 reads SNHLY; CDR2 reads FYNNEI. CDR3 in DNA: TGTGCCAGCAGTGAATGGGGAGGGGGAGTATATGGCACCGGGGAGCTGTTTTTT. This translates into CASSEWGGGVYGTGELFF.

This clone was seen a few times. J is TRBJ2-1 and V is TRBV9; tentatively, D is TRBD2 (6 bases). V was clipped by 0 bases and J by 6 bases, with 13 bases between them. The CDR3 runs 15 residues. Germline assignment: CDR1 SGDLS and CDR2 YYNGEE. The CDR3 bases are TGTGCCAGCAGCGTAGGGGGCGGGAAGGTCAATGAGCAGTTCTTC. Residues: CASSVGGGKVNEQFF.

The gene calls are TRBV28 and TRBJ2-3; D perhaps matches TRBD2 (6 bases). CDR3 size: 11 residues. V gave up 3 bases and J gave up 12 bases, with 10 bases separating them. The V gene's germline CDR1 is MDHEN and CDR2 SYDVKM. CDR3 DNA sequence: TGTGCCAGCAGTTTCCGGGACTCACAGTATTTT. This translates into CASSFRDSQYF.